What follows are 7 T cell receptor beta chains derived from one specimen sequenced in a study of CD8 T cells in ankylosing spondylitis. Each CDR3 protein gets one entry after TCRdb re-called the 5' RACE reads with MiXCR. This sample has about 170,000 distinct CDR3 sequences; around 18% occur once, and the top ten carry over 7.5%. The sample comprised blood, either unsorted or a sorted T cell fraction (not recorded which). Receptor source: a male donor with ankylosing spondylitis or in good health (not recorded which).

This clonotype was detected only a few times. This rearrangement joins TRBV27 to TRBJ2-5, with D possibly called TRBD1 or TRBD2 (5 bases each). In germline, CDR1 is MNHEY, CDR2 SMNVEV (reference sequence). V shed 6 bases and J shed 3 bases, with 11 bases lying between them. CDR3 length: 13 residues. The CDR3 nucleotides are TGTGCCAGCAGAGAACAGGAGGAAGAGACCCAGTACTTC. Translation: CASREQEEETQYF.

This clonotype occurred a few times. The chain carries TRBV9 and TRBJ2-2; TRBD2 aligns across 7 bases. The CDR3 length is 16 residues. J gave up 0 bases and V 1 base, and 3 bases lay outside the gene matches. CDR1 is SGDLS, CDR2 YYNGEE, per germline. CDR3 nucleotide sequence: TGTGCCAGCAGCGTATCCGGACTAGCGAACACCGGGGAGCTGTTTTTT. This gives the protein CASSVSGLANTGELFF.

This clonotype was seen more than once but under ten times. The CDR3 is CASSYSSQDTGELFF. The CDR3 DNA reads as TGTGCCAGCAGTTACTCGAGCCAGGACACCGGGGAGCTGTTTTTT. The rearrangement uses TRBV6-5 and TRBJ2-2; D not certain. The CDR3 runs to 15 residues. Trimming removed 0 bases at V and 3 bases at J, with 8 bases between. CDR1 MNHEY and CDR2 SVGAGI come from the germline V gene.

This clonotype has only a few counts. This rearrangement joins TRBV27 to TRBJ1-4; D may be TRBD1 (5 bases). Trimming shortened V by 2 bases and J by 8 bases, and 9 bases separated the two germline ends. This CDR3 has 13 amino acids. CDR1 MNHEY and CDR2 SMNVEV come from the germline V gene (reference sequence). The CDR3 nucleotides read TGTGCCAGCAGTTTAAGGGACCAGGAAAAACTGTTTTTT. Its protein is CASSLRDQEKLFF.

The V call is TRBV28, the J call TRBJ2-7, with D perhaps being TRBD1 or TRBD2 (5 bases each). Germline V gene sequence: CDR1 MDHEN, CDR2 SYDVKM. The CDR3 length is 14 residues. V lost 7 bases and J lost 3, with 16 bases in between. CDR3 residues: CASTERDGRYEQYF. The CDR3 bases are TGTGCCAGCACTGAGAGGGACGGCCGCTACGAGCAGTACTTC.

Ten or more counts support this clonotype. This chain links TRBV28 with TRBJ2-2; 9 nucleotides line up with TRBD2. The CDR3 sequence is 18 residues long. Germline assignment: CDR1 MDHEN and CDR2 SYDVKM. V lost 7 bases and J lost 5; bases outside the gene matches: 17. The CDR3 DNA sequence: TGTGCCAGCATATCCCCCCTAGCGGGACACGCCGGTACCGGGGAGCTGTTTTTT. It yields the protein CASISPLAGHAGTGELFF.

At least ten counts were recorded for this clonotype. V and J are TRBV20-1 and TRBJ2-3, with 8 nucleotides matching TRBD1. The junction had 15 bases not matched to a gene; V was cut back by 3 bases and J by 4 bases. The CDR3 consists of 17 residues. Germline V CDR1 and CDR2: DFQATT, SNEGSKA (reference sequence). For the CDR3, the DNA is TGCAGTGCTAGGGGTGGACAGGGTCAAGGGAGGCCAGATACGCAGTATTTT. This encodes CSARGGQGQGRPDTQYF.